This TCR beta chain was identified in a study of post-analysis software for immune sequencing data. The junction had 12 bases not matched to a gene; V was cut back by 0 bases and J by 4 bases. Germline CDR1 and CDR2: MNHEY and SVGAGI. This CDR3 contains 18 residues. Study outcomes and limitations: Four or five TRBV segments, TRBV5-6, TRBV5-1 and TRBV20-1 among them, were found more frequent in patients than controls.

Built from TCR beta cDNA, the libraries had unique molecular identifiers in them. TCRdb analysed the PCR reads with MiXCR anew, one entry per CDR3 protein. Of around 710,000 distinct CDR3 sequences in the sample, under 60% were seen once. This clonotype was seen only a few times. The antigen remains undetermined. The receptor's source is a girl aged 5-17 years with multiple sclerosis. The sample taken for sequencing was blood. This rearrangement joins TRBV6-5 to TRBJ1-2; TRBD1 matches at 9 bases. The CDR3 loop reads CASSYSTGQGLIGYGYTF. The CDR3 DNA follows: TGTGCCAGCAGTTACTCGACAGGACAGGGGCTGATAGGCTATGGCTACACCTTC.